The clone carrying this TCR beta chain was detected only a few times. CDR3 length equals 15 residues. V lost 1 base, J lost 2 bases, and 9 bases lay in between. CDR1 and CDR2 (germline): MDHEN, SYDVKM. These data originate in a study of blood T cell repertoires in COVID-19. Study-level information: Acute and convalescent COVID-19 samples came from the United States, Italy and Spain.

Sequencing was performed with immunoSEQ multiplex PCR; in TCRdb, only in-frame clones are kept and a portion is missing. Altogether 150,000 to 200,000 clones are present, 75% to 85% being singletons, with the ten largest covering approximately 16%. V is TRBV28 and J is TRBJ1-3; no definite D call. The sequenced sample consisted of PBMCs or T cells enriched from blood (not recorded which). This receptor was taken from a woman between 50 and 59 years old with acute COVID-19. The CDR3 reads CASSLYGVPGNTIYF. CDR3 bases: TGTGCCAGCAGTTTATACGGGGTACCTGGAAACACCATATATTTT.